This T cell receptor beta chain was retrieved from a study of blood T cell repertoires in COVID-19. Study-wide context: COVID-19 samples collected from the United States, Italy and Spain covered acute and convalescent phases.

Repertoires were generated with immunoSEQ multiplex PCR, while TCRdb's copy carries only in-frame clones and drops some. Of a few hundred thousand clones in the sample, nearly 90% were seen once. CDR1 and CDR2 from the germline V gene are MNHEY and SMNVEV (reference sequence). This CDR3 has 14 residues. V lost 10 bases and J lost 2; bases outside the gene matches: 4. The clonotype comes from a woman aged 25-40 years who had recovered from COVID-19. This chain connects TRBV27 to TRBJ1-6; 8 bases are shared with TRBD1. The sample taken for sequencing was PBMCs or T cells enriched from blood (not recorded which). Here the CDR3 reads CATRQGTYNSPLHF. CDR3 sequence (DNA): TGTGCCACTCGACAGGGGACCTATAATTCACCCCTCCACTTT.